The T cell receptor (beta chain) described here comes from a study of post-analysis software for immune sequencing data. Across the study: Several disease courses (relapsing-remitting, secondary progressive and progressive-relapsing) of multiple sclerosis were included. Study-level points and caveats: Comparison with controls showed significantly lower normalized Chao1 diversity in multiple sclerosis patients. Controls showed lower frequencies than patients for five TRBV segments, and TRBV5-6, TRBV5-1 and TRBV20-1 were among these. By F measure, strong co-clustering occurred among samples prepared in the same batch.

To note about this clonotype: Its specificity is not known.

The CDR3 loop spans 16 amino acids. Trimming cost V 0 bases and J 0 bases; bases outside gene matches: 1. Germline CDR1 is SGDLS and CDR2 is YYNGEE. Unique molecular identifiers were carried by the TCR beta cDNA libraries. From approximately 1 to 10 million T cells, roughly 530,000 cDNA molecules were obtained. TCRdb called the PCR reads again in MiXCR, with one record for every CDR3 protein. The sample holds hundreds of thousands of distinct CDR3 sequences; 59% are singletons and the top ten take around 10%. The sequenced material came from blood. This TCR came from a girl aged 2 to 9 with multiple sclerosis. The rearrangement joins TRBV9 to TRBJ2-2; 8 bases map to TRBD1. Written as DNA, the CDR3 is TGTGCCAGCAGCGTAGCGACAGGGGCGAACACCGGGGAGCTGTTTTTT. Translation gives CASSVATGANTGELFF.